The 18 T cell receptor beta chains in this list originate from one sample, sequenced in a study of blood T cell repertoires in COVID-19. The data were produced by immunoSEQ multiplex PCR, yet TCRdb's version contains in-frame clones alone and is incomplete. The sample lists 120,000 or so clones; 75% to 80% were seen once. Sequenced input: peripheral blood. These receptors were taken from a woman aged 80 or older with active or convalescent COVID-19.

CDR3 coding DNA: TGCGCCAGCAGCATTGACAGGGTCCAAGAGACCCAGTACTTC. This sequence encodes CASSIDRVQETQYF. J is TRBJ2-5 and V is TRBV5-1, with 7 bases that match TRBD1. This CDR3 comprises 14 residues. J lost 1 base, V lost 4 bases, and 4 bases had no gene match. Germline CDR1 is SGHRS and CDR2 is YFSETQ. Combining the CDR3 with reference TRBV5-1 and TRBJ2-5 gives the whole variable domain KAGVTQTPRYLIKTRGQQVTLSCSPISGHRSVSWYQQTPGQGLQFLFEYFSETQRNKGNFPGRFSGRQFSNSRSEMNVSTLELGDSALYLCASSIDRVQETQYFGPGTRLLVL.

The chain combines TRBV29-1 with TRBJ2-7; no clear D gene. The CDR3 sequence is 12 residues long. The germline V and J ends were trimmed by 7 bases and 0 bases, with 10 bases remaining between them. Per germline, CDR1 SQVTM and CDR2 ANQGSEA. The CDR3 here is CSAKTVSYEQYF. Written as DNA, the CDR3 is TGCAGCGCTAAGACTGTCTCCTACGAGCAGTACTTC.

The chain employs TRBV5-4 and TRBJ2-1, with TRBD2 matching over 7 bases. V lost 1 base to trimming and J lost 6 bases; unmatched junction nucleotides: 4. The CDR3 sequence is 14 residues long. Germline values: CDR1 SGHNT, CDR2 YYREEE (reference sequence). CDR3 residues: CASSLYGGSNEQFF. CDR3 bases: TGTGCCAGCAGCTTGTACGGCGGGAGCAATGAGCAGTTCTTC.

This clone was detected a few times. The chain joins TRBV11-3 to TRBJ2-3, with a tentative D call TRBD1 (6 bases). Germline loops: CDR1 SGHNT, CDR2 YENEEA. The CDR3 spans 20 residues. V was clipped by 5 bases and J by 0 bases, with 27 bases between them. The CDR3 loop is CASSPRLQWTVTSSTDTQYF. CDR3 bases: TGTGCCAGCAGCCCCCGACTCCAATGGACAGTTACCTCAAGCACAGATACGCAGTATTTT.

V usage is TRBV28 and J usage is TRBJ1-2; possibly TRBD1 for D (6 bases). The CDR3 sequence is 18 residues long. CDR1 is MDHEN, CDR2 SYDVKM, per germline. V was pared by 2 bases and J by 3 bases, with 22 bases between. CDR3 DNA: TGTGCCAGCAGTTTAGATCGGACTTCCCGGACAGTATACTATGGCTACACCTTC. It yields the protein CASSLDRTSRTVYYGYTF.

The CDR3 sequence: CASSSRSGRATNEQFF. The CDR3 DNA reads TGTGCCAGCAGCTCCAGAAGCGGGAGGGCCACGAATGAGCAGTTCTTC. The rearrangement joins TRBV7-3 to TRBJ2-1, with 10 bases matching TRBD2. This CDR3 has 16 amino acids. V was pared by 4 bases and J by 7 bases, with 10 bases of the junction left unmatched. CDR1 and CDR2 from the germline V gene are SGHTA and FQGTGA.

Here the CDR3 reads CSARRWQGEDEQFF. CDR3 nucleotide sequence: TGCAGCGCCCGAAGGTGGCAGGGGGAGGATGAGCAGTTCTTC. The rearrangement joins TRBV29-1 to TRBJ2-1, with D possibly being TRBD1 (7 bases). Germline CDR1 is SQVTM and CDR2 is ANQGSEA. This CDR3 is 14 amino acids long. The V and J ends lost 7 bases and 8 bases respectively, with 21 bases between them.

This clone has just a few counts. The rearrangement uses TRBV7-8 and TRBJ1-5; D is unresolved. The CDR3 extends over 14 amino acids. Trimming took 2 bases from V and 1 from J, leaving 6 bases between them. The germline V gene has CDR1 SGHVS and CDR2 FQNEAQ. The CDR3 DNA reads TGTGCCAGCAGCTTACAGAGGAGCAATCAGCCCCAGCATTTT. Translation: CASSLQRSNQPQHF.

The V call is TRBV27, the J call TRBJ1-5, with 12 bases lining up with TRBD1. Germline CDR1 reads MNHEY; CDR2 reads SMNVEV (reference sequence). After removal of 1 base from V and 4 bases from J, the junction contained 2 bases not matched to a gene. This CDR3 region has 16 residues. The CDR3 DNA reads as TGTGCCAGCAGTTTATTGGGACAGGGGGCGAATCAGCCCCAGCATTTT. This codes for CASSLLGQGANQPQHF.

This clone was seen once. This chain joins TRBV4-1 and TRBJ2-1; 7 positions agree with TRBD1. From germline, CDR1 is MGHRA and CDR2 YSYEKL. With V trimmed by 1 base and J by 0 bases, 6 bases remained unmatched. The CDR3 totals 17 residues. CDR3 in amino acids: CASSQVAAGGSYNEQFF. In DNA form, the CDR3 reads TGCGCCAGCAGCCAAGTCGCGGCAGGGGGCTCCTACAATGAGCAGTTCTTC.

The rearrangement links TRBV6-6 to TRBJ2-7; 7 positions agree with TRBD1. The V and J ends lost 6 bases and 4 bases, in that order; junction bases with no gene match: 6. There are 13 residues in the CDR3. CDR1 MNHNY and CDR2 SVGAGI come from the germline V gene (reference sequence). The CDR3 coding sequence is TGTGCCAGCAGGGCCGGGACAGCGTACGAGCAGTACTTC. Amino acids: CASRAGTAYEQYF.

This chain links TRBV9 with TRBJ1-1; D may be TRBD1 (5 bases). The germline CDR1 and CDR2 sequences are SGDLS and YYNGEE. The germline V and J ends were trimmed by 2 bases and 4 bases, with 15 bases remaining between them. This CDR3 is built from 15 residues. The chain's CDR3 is CASSVQGTGTTEAFF. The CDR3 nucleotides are TGTGCCAGCAGCGTGCAGGGAACAGGAACCACTGAAGCTTTCTTT.

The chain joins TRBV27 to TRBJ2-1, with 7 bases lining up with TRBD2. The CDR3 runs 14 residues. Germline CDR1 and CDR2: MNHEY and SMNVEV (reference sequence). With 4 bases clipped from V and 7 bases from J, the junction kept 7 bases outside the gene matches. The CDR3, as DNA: TGTGCCAGCAGTTCCCGGACTAGAAAAAATGAGCAGTTCTTC. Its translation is CASSSRTRKNEQFF.

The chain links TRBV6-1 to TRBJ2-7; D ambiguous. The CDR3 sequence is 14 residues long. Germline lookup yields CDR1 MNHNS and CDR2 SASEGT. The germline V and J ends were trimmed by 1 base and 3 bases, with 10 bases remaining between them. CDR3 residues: CASSEGKLHYEQYF. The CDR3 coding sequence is TGTGCCAGCAGTGAAGGCAAGCTCCACTACGAGCAGTACTTC.

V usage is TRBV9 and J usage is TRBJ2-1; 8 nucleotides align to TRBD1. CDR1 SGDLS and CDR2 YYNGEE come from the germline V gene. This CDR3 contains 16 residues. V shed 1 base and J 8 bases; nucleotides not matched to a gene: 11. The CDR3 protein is CASSVSFTGGGDEQFF. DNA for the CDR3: TGTGCCAGCAGCGTATCGTTCACAGGGGGAGGCGATGAGCAGTTCTTC. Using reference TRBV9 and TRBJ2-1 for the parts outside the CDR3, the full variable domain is DSGVTQTPKHLITATGQRVTLRCSPRSGDLSVYWYQQSLDQGLQFLIQYYNGEERAKGNILERFSAQQFPDLHSELNLSSLELGDSALYFCASSVSFTGGGDEQFFGPGTRLTVL.

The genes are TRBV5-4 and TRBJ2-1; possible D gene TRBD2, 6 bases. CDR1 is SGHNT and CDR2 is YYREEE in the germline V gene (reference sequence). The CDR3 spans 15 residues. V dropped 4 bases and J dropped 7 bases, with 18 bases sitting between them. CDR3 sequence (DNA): TGTGCCAGCAGCCCGGGGTCAGGGACTTGGAATGAGCAGTTCTTC. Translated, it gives CASSPGSGTWNEQFF.

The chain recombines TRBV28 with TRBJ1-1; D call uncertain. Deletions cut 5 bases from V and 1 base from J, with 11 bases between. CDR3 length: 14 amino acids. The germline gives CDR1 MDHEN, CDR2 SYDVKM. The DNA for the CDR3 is TGTGCCAGCAGTCCTGCTTCAGGGAACACTGAAGCTTTCTTT. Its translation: CASSPASGNTEAFF.

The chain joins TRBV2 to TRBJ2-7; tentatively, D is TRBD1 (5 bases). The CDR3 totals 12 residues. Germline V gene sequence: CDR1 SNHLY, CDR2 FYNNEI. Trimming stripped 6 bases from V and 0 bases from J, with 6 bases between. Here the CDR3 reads CASRTDSYEQYF. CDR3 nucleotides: TGTGCCAGCAGGACAGACTCCTACGAGCAGTACTTC.